This T cell receptor (beta chain) came from a study of T-cell memory formation after mild COVID-19. Study-wide results and limits: Mainly in CM and EM were contracting CD4+ clones; CD8+ were in EMRA. Whether day 37 second-wave clones are SARS-CoV-2-specific was not confirmed.

TCRdb analysed the 5' RACE reads with MiXCR anew, one entry per CDR3 protein. The repertoire holds approximately 570,000 distinct CDR3 sequences, with 18% as singletons. CDR1 and CDR2 from the germline V gene are LNHDA and SQIVND (reference sequence). Trimming removed 10 bases from V and 1 base from J, with 10 bases in between. This CDR3 is built from 13 residues. To note about this clonotype: Its cognate antigen is unknown.

This sequence was found in an adult woman who had mild COVID-19 (a few samples of this study predate the infection). Cell type and time point are not known. The chain links TRBV19 to TRBJ2-2, with D tentatively TRBD1 or TRBD2 (5 bases each). The sample comprised PBMCs or a T cell subset sorted from them (not recorded which). The CDR3 bases are TGTGCCACCCGGGACGGGAACACCGGGGAGCTGTTTTTT. Amino acids: CATRDGNTGELFF.